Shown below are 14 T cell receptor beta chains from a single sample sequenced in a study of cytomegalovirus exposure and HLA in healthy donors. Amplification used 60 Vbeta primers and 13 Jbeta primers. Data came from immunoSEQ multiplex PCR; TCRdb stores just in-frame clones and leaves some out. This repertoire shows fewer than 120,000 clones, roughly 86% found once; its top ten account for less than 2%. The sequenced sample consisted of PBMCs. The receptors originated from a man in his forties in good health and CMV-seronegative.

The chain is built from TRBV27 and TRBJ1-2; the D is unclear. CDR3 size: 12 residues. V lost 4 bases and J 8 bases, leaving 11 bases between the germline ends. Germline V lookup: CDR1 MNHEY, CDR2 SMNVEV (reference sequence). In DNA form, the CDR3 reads TGTGCCAGCAGTTCCCCGGGTTCAGGCTACACCTTC. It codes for CASSSPGSGYTF.

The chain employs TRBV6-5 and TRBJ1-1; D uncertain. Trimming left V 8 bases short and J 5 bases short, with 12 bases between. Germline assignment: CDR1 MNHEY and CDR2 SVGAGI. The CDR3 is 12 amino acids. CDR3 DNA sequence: TGTGCCAGCGGCTTTCGAGCGACTGAAGCTTTCTTT. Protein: CASGFRATEAFF.

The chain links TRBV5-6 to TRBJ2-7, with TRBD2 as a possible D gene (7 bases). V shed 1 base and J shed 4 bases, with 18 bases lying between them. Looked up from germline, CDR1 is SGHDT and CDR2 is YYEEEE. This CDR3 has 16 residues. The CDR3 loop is CASSLKLGGAQYEQYF. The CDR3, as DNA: TGTGCCAGCAGCTTGAAGTTGGGGGGGGCGCAGTACGAGCAGTACTTC.

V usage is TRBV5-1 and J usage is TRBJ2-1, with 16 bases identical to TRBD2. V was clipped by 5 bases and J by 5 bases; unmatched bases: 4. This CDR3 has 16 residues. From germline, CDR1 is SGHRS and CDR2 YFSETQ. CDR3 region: CASSSGLAGGHNEQFF. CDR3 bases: TGCGCCAGCAGTTCGGGACTAGCGGGGGGGCACAATGAGCAGTTCTTC.

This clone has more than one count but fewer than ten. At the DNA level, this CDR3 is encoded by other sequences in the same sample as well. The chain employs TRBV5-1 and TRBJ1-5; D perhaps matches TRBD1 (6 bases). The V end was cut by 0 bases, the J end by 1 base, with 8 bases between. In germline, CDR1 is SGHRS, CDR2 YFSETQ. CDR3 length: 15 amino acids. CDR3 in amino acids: CASSLEGGSNQPQHF. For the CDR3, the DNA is TGCGCCAGCAGCTTGGAAGGGGGAAGCAATCAGCCCCAGCATTTT.

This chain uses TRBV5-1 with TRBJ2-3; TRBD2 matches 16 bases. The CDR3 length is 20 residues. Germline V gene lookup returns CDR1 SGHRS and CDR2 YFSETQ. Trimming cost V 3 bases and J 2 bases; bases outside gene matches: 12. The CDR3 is CASSSGLAGGAFGFTDTQYF. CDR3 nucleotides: TGCGCCAGCAGCTCGGGACTAGCGGGGGGGGCATTCGGCTTCACAGATACGCAGTATTTT.

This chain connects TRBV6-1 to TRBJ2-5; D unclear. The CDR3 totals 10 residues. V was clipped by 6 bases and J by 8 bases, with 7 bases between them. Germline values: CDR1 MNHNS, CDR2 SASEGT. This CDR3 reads CASREITQYF. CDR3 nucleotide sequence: TGTGCCAGCAGGGAGATCACCCAGTACTTC.

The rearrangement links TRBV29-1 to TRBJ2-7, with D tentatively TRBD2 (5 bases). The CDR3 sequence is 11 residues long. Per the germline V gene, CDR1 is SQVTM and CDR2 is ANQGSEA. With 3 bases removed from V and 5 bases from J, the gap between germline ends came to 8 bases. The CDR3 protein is CSVESGNEQYF. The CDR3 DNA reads TGCAGCGTTGAGTCGGGGAACGAGCAGTACTTC.

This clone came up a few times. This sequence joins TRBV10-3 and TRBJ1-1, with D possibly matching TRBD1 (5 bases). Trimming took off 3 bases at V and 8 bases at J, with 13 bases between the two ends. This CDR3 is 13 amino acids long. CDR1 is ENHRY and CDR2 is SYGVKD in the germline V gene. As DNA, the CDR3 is TGTGCCATCAGTGAATGGACAACGGCAGAAGCTTTCTTT. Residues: CAISEWTTAEAFF.

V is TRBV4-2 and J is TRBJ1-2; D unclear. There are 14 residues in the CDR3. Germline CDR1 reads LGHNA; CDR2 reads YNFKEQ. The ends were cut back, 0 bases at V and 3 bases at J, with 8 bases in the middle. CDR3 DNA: TGTGCCAGCAGCCAAGAGTCAGGCGACTATGGCTACACCTTC. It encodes CASSQESGDYGYTF.

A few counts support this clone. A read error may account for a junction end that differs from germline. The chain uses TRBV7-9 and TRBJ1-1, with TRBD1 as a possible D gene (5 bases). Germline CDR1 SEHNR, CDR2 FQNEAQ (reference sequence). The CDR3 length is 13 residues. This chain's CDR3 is CSSRSVGGTEAFF. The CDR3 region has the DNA TGTTCCAGCAGATCTGTGGGGGGCACTGAAGCTTTCTTT.

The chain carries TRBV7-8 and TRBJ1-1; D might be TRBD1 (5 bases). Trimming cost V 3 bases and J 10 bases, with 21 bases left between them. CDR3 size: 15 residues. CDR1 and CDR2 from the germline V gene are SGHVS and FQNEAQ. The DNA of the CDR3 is TGTGCCAGCAGCTTCCAAGCCCAGGCAGGGCAGGGAGCTTTCTTT. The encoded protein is CASSFQAQAGQGAFF.

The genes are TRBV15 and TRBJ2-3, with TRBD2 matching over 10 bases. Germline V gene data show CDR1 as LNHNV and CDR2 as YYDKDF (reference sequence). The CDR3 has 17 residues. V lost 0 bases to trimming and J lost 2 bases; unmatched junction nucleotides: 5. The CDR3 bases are TGTGCCACCAGCAGAGAAAAACTAGCGGGGATCACAGATACGCAGTATTTT. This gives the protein CATSREKLAGITDTQYF.

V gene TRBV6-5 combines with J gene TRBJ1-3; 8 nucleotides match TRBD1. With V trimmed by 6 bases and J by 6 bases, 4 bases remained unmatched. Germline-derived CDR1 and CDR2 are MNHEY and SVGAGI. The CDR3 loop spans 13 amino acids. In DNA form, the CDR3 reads TGTGCCAGCAGGAGACAGGGGACAAACACCATATATTTT. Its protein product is CASRRQGTNTIYF.